This T cell receptor (beta chain) stems from a study of control samples from healthy donors and cancer patients. Sequencing was performed with immunoSEQ multiplex PCR; in TCRdb, only in-frame clones are kept and a portion is missing. This table holds 55,000 to 75,000 clones, about 89% found once. After removal of 6 bases from V and 2 bases from J, the junction contained 6 bases not matched to a gene. The CDR3 has 14 amino acids. From germline, CDR1 is MNHEY and CDR2 SVGEGT. The chain has TRBV6-2 or TRBV6-3 and TRBJ1-1; 7 bases line up with TRBD1. Sequenced: PBMCs. The source of this sequence is a woman between 45 and 60 years old with head and neck cancer. CDR3 residues: CASSPDRRNTEAFF. The CDR3 nucleotides are TGTGCCAGCAGCCCGGACAGGCGAAACACTGAAGCTTTCTTT.